A selection of T cell receptor beta chains follows, all from one sample in a study of cytomegalovirus exposure and HLA in healthy donors. Here immunoSEQ multiplex PCR was the method, and the copy in TCRdb shows in-frame clones only, minus some. The sample has 100,000 or so clones, 75% seen once. The sequenced sample was PBMCs. The receptors shown here come from a man in his fifties or sixties in good health and CMV-seronegative. CDR3s include the opening cysteine and the closing phenylalanine or tryptophan. The order of the fields is clone size, CDR3 length, J gene, D gene, V gene, CDR3 protein, CDR3 DNA. D genes are given only for firm matches. Clone sizes are given selectively: once, few, many, or a class where the clone is expanded.

size: .
length: 16
J: TRBJ1-5
D: .
V: TRBV25-1
CDR3: CASSELEYSGSQPQHF
DNA: TGTGCCAGCAGTGAATTGGAGTATAGCGGGTCTCAGCCCCAGCATTTT

size: .
length: 15
J: TRBJ2-3
D: TRBD2
V: TRBV6-4
CDR3: CASSETSANTDTQYF
DNA: TGTGCCAGCAGTGAGACTAGCGCTAACACAGATACGCAGTATTTT

size: .
length: 16
J: TRBJ2-2
D: .
V: TRBV7-3
CDR3: CASSLSVLANTGELFF
DNA: TGTGCCAGCAGCTTAAGTGTGCTAGCGAACACCGGGGAGCTGTTTTTT

size: once
length: 16
J: TRBJ1-2
D: .
V: TRBV4-2
CDR3: CASSQEIREQYYGYTF
DNA: TGTGCCAGCAGCCAAGAAATAAGGGAGCAGTACTATGGCTACACCTTC

size: .
length: 14
J: TRBJ1-1
D: .
V: TRBV6-5
CDR3: CASSYRGGSTEAFF
DNA: TGTGCCAGCAGTTACAGGGGAGGTAGTACTGAAGCTTTCTTT

size: once
length: 13
J: TRBJ2-7
D: TRBD1
V: TRBV29-1
CDR3: CSVVGQAPYEQYF
DNA: TGCAGCGTTGTGGGACAGGCCCCCTACGAGCAGTACTTC

size: .
length: 15
J: TRBJ1-4
D: TRBD1
V: TRBV11-2
CDR3: CASSTSGTANEKLFF
DNA: TGTGCCAGCAGCACCTCCGGGACAGCGAATGAAAAACTGTTTTTT

size: .
length: 14
J: TRBJ2-7
D: .
V: TRBV7-2
CDR3: CASRKFRGSDEQYF
DNA: TGTGCCAGCAGGAAATTCAGGGGATCCGACGAGCAGTACTTC

size: .
length: 15
J: TRBJ2-5
D: TRBD2
V: TRBV7-8
CDR3: CASSLPGAGGETQYF
DNA: TGTGCCAGCAGCCTGCCGGGGGCGGGAGGGGAGACCCAGTACTTC

size: .
length: 13
J: TRBJ1-4
D: .
V: TRBV29-1
CDR3: CSVYGSGSEKLFF
DNA: TGCAGCGTATATGGTTCCGGTAGTGAAAAACTGTTTTTT

size: .
length: 16
J: TRBJ1-6
D: .
V: TRBV2
CDR3: CASRVTGRAINSPLHF
DNA: TGTGCCAGCAGAGTAACAGGCAGGGCAATTAATTCACCCCTCCACTTT

size: .
length: 19
J: TRBJ2-1
D: TRBD2
V: TRBV11-2
CDR3: CASSWDTSGSAKESNEQFF
DNA: TGTGCCAGCAGCTGGGATACTAGCGGGAGTGCCAAGGAGTCCAATGAGCAGTTCTTC

size: .
length: 15
J: TRBJ2-1
D: TRBD2
V: TRBV7-6
CDR3: CASSLSGLAGDEQFF
DNA: TGTGCCAGCAGCTTATCAGGACTAGCGGGAGACGAGCAGTTCTTC

size: few
length: 16
J: TRBJ2-7
D: TRBD2
V: TRBV14
CDR3: CASSQLAGSSSYEQYF
DNA: TGTGCCAGCAGCCAACTAGCGGGGTCTTCGAGCTACGAGCAGTACTTC

size: .
length: 16
J: TRBJ2-3
D: TRBD2
V: TRBV25-1
CDR3: CASSAPTSGGGDTQYF
DNA: TGTGCCAGCAGTGCACCGACTAGCGGGGGAGGAGATACGCAGTATTTT

size: few
length: 15
J: TRBJ1-1
D: TRBD1
V: TRBV30
CDR3: CAWSRLRTGKTEAFF
DNA: TGTGCCTGGAGTCGCCTGAGGACAGGGAAAACTGAAGCTTTCTTT

size: .
length: 16
J: TRBJ2-1
D: TRBD2
V: TRBV5-1
CDR3: CASSAGDASSYNEQFF
DNA: TGCGCCAGCAGCGCGGGAGACGCGAGCTCCTACAATGAGCAGTTCTTC

size: .
length: 16
J: TRBJ1-2
D: .
V: TRBV6-4
CDR3: CASSDEINSGRGGYTF
DNA: TGTGCCAGCAGTGACGAGATAAACAGTGGCCGGGGAGGCTACACCTTC

size: .
length: 17
J: TRBJ1-3
D: .
V: TRBV11-2
CDR3: CASSLGLSSSSGNTIYF
DNA: TGTGCCAGCAGCCTAGGACTTTCCTCAAGCTCTGGAAACACCATATATTTT

size: .
length: 15
J: TRBJ2-5
D: .
V: TRBV7-2
CDR3: CASSSRGGFQETQYF
DNA: TGTGCCAGCAGCTCAAGAGGCGGATTCCAAGAGACCCAGTACTTC

size: .
length: 14
J: TRBJ2-7
D: .
V: TRBV19
CDR3: CASSPQAGSYEQYF
DNA: TGTGCCAGTAGTCCCCAAGCGGGCAGCTACGAGCAGTACTTC

size: .
length: 13
J: TRBJ2-7
D: .
V: TRBV30
CDR3: CACAGEGLYEQYF
DNA: TGTGCCTGCGCAGGGGAGGGTTTGTACGAGCAGTACTTC

size: .
length: 15
J: TRBJ2-1
D: TRBD2
V: TRBV7-3
CDR3: CASSSQRGGGGEQFF
DNA: TGTGCCAGCAGCTCCCAGCGGGGGGGCGGGGGTGAGCAGTTCTTC

size: .
length: 16
J: TRBJ1-2
D: TRBD1
V: TRBV7-9
CDR3: CASSTGQGETNYGYTF
DNA: TGTGCCAGCAGCACCGGACAGGGAGAGACTAACTATGGCTACACCTTC

size: .
length: 16
J: TRBJ2-7
D: .
V: TRBV5-6
CDR3: CASISRVFGQSYEQYF
DNA: TGTGCCAGCATCTCTAGGGTCTTTGGACAGTCCTACGAGCAGTACTTC

size: .
length: 14
J: TRBJ2-5
D: .
V: TRBV19
CDR3: CASSIGTASETQYF
DNA: TGTGCCAGTAGTATAGGGACAGCTTCAGAGACCCAGTACTTC

size: .
length: 15
J: TRBJ2-1
D: TRBD1
V: TRBV29-1
CDR3: CSVEIRTGGFNEQFF
DNA: TGCAGCGTTGAAATTAGGACAGGGGGCTTCAATGAGCAGTTCTTC

size: .
length: 13
J: TRBJ1-4
D: .
V: TRBV19
CDR3: CASSFGVNEKLFF
DNA: TGTGCCAGTAGTTTCGGGGTAAATGAAAAACTGTTTTTT

size: .
length: 17
J: TRBJ2-3
D: TRBD2
V: TRBV7-9
CDR3: CASSSRVTSGSTDTQYF
DNA: TGTGCCAGCAGCTCCCGAGTAACTAGCGGGAGCACAGATACGCAGTATTTT

size: .
length: 13
J: TRBJ1-2
D: TRBD1
V: TRBV27
CDR3: CASSRTGNYGYTF
DNA: TGTGCCAGCAGTCGGACAGGGAACTATGGCTACACCTTC

size: .
length: 12
J: TRBJ2-3
D: .
V: TRBV6-1
CDR3: CASTSSAGRQYF
DNA: TGTGCCAGCACTTCCAGCGCGGGGAGGCAGTATTTT

size: .
length: 16
J: TRBJ2-7
D: .
V: TRBV21-1
CDR3: CASSKRWIWTGNEQYF
DNA: TGTGCCAGCAGCAAAAGATGGATTTGGACAGGGAACGAGCAGTACTTC

size: .
length: 14
J: TRBJ2-2
D: .
V: TRBV28
CDR3: CASTLVRSTGELFF
DNA: TGTGCCAGCACCCTGGTAAGGAGCACCGGGGAGCTGTTTTTT

size: .
length: 14
J: TRBJ2-5
D: TRBD1
V: TRBV10-3
CDR3: CAISESGGEETQYF
DNA: TGTGCCATCAGTGAGTCAGGGGGCGAAGAGACCCAGTACTTC

size: .
length: 13
J: TRBJ1-1
D: .
V: TRBV5-1
CDR3: CASSLEADTEAFF
DNA: TGCGCCAGCAGCTTGGAAGCCGACACTGAAGCTTTCTTT

size: .
length: 13
J: TRBJ2-3
D: .
V: TRBV7-2
CDR3: CASSLDQGDTQYF
DNA: TGTGCCAGCAGCTTAGATCAGGGAGATACGCAGTATTTT

size: .
length: 14
J: TRBJ1-1
D: TRBD1
V: TRBV5-6
CDR3: CASSPGTGNTEAFF
DNA: TGTGCCAGCAGCCCCGGGACAGGGAACACTGAAGCTTTCTTT

size: .
length: 15
J: TRBJ1-5
D: .
V: TRBV4-1
CDR3: CASSQDGQPNQPQHF
DNA: TGCGCCAGCAGCCAAGATGGGCAGCCTAATCAGCCCCAGCATTTT

size: .
length: 14
J: TRBJ2-2
D: .
V: TRBV5-1
CDR3: CASSPRADTGELFF
DNA: TGCGCCAGCAGCCCGCGGGCGGACACCGGGGAGCTGTTTTTT

size: .
length: 15
J: TRBJ2-2
D: TRBD2
V: TRBV19
CDR3: CATKGLAGEVGELFF
DNA: TGTGCCACCAAGGGACTAGCGGGAGAGGTCGGGGAGCTGTTTTTT

size: .
length: 16
J: TRBJ2-7
D: TRBD2
V: TRBV7-9
CDR3: CASSPTRLALSYEQYF
DNA: TGTGCCAGCAGCCCAACCCGACTAGCGCTTTCCTACGAGCAGTACTTC

size: .
length: 13
J: TRBJ1-5
D: .
V: TRBV19
CDR3: CASSMGRNQPQHF
DNA: TGTGCCAGTAGTATGGGCAGGAATCAGCCCCAGCATTTT

size: .
length: 15
J: TRBJ2-2
D: TRBD1
V: TRBV9
CDR3: CASSVRTGVPGELFF
DNA: TGTGCCAGCAGCGTCAGAACAGGGGTTCCCGGGGAGCTGTTTTTT

size: .
length: 16
J: TRBJ2-2
D: TRBD1
V: TRBV9
CDR3: CASSGLGQVLTGELFF
DNA: TGTGCCAGCAGCGGCTTGGGACAGGTCCTTACCGGGGAGCTGTTTTTT

size: .
length: 17
J: TRBJ2-2
D: TRBD2
V: TRBV4-3
CDR3: CASSQELAGGGTGELFF
DNA: TGCGCCAGCAGCCAGGAACTAGCGGGAGGAGGCACCGGGGAGCTGTTTTTT